Below, 9 T cell receptor beta chains from the same sample are listed, as sequenced in a study of T cells in Graves' hyperthyroidism and ophthalmopathy. Amplification yielded TCR beta CDR3 regions, with RNA transcripts as the source. TCR CDR3 underwent first-round RT-PCR with the HTBI primer set. From the multiplex PCR reads, TCRdb called clonotypes with MiXCR, one entry per CDR3 protein. This repertoire shows approximately 600,000 distinct CDR3 sequences, approximately 15% found once; its top ten account for under 7%. Material: blood. The receptors derive from a young woman with Graves' hyperthyroidism that later progressed to Graves' ophthalmopathy.

This clonotype occurred many times. V gene TRBV27 combines with J gene TRBJ1-2, with D uncertain. In germline, CDR1 is MNHEY, CDR2 SMNVEV (reference sequence). CDR3 length: 14 amino acids. Trimming removed 7 bases at V and 7 bases at J, with 19 bases between. The CDR3: CASTLDGRGGGYTF. For the CDR3, the DNA is TGTGCCAGCACTTTGGACGGGAGAGGTGGTGGCTACACCTTC.

The chain is built from TRBV11-1 and TRBJ1-2; 7 nucleotides agree with TRBD1. There are 15 residues in the CDR3. The trim removed 5 bases at V and 3 bases at J, leaving 9 bases unmatched. Germline CDR1 is SGHAT and CDR2 is FQDESV (reference sequence). The CDR3 here is CASSEGPDRDYGYTF. As DNA, the CDR3 is TGTGCCAGCAGCGAAGGACCCGACAGGGACTATGGCTACACCTTC.

This clonotype was picked up many times. The rearrangement links TRBV20-1 to TRBJ2-1; 9 bases are a match to TRBD2. V gave up 0 bases and J gave up 7 bases; unmatched junction bases: 10. CDR3 size: 16 residues. Germline lookup yields CDR1 DFQATT and CDR2 SNEGSKA (reference sequence). The CDR3 loop reads CSARDLLAGSENEQFF. The CDR3 DNA sequence: TGCAGTGCTAGAGATCTCCTAGCGGGATCTGAAAATGAGCAGTTCTTC.

This clonotype appeared many times. The gene calls are TRBV12-3 or TRBV12-4 and TRBJ1-2, with 7 bases identical to TRBD1. J was trimmed by 7 bases and V by 7 bases; bases with no gene match: 6. There are 12 residues in the CDR3. The CDR3 spells CASTPDRVGYTF. In nucleotides, the CDR3 is TGTGCCAGCACCCCAGACAGGGTTGGCTACACCTTC.

The gene calls are TRBV9 and TRBJ2-7, with TRBD1 matching 7 bases. CDR1 and CDR2 (germline): SGDLS, YYNGEE. This CDR3 region has 14 residues. J was trimmed by 2 bases and V by 0 bases; bases with no gene match: 2. The CDR3 DNA is TGTGCCAGCAGCGTAGGGGGGACAGCCTACGAGCAGTACTTC. Protein product: CASSVGGTAYEQYF.

This clonotype was recorded many times. This chain joins TRBV19 and TRBJ2-1, with 9 bases lining up with TRBD1. This CDR3 has 17 amino acids. V shed 7 bases, J shed 2 bases, and the junction held 12 bases outside the gene matches. Germline V gives CDR1 LNHDA, CDR2 SQIVND (reference sequence). As DNA, the CDR3 is TGTGCCAGTACTCCCGTTTATGGGGACAGGGCCTACAATGAGCAGTTCTTC. Translation gives CASTPVYGDRAYNEQFF.

The chain uses TRBV15 and TRBJ1-5; possible D gene TRBD1, 5 bases. The length of the CDR3 is 14 residues. Per germline, CDR1 LNHNV and CDR2 YYDKDF (reference sequence). Trimming removed 3 bases at V and 5 bases at J, with 11 bases between. The CDR3 sequence: CATSSYRNDQPQHF. In nucleotides, the CDR3 is TGTGCCACCAGCAGTTACAGGAACGATCAGCCCCAGCATTTT.

This clonotype occurred many times. The rearrangement uses TRBV5-1 and TRBJ1-2; no reliable D call. Per the germline V gene, CDR1 is SGHRS and CDR2 is YFSETQ. CDR3 size: 15 residues. Trimming took 0 bases from V and 4 from J, leaving 13 bases between them. The CDR3 DNA sequence: TGCGCCAGCAGCTTGGACCAGCCAACCTTCTATGGCTACACCTTC. Translation gives CASSLDQPTFYGYTF.

This clonotype was recorded many times. The V gene is TRBV14, the J gene TRBJ1-6, with D possibly being TRBD1 (5 bases). Germline V gene data show CDR1 as SGHDN and CDR2 as FVKESK. Trimming pared 3 bases from V and 8 bases from J, leaving 17 bases between. The CDR3 sequence is 16 residues long. The CDR3 DNA follows: TGTGCCAGCAGCCAGTCGGCAGGGTCTTGGCATTCACCCCTCCACTTT. It specifies CASSQSAGSWHSPLHF. Combining the CDR3 with reference TRBV14 and TRBJ1-6 gives the whole variable domain EAGVTQFPSHSVIEKGQTVTLRCDPISGHDNLYWYRRVMGKEIKFLLHFVKESKQDESGMPNNRFLAERTGGTYSTLKVQPAELEDSGVYFCASSQSAGSWHSPLHFGNGTRLTVT.